Presented here are 18 T cell receptor beta chains from one specimen sequenced in a study of blood T cell repertoires in COVID-19 (dated by TCRdb to 2018 to 2021). Libraries were constructed by the immunoSEQ multiplex PCR assay. TCRdb re-hosts the immuneACCESS table, in-frame sequences only. Its copies lack some clones; in the studies checked, an unresolved V gene accounts for under half of them, and the cause for the rest is not known. For this sample the table gives some 200,000 clones, of which about nine tenths were detected only once. 5.9% of the sample rests with the top ten. The sample consisted of peripheral blood. These receptors were obtained from a man aged 80 or over with acute or convalescent COVID-19.

The chain carries TRBV6-2 or TRBV6-3 and TRBJ2-7, with 7 bases aligning to TRBD2. Losses at the gene ends were 6 bases for V and 6 bases for J; bases not matched to a gene: 11. Germline V gene data show CDR1 as MNHEY and CDR2 as SVGEGT. The CDR3 extends over 14 amino acids. Written as DNA, the CDR3 is TGTGCCAGCAGCCAAGGCGGGAGAGGTAGCGAGCAGTACGTC. Its protein product is CASSQGGRGSEQYV.

The chain recombines TRBV28 with TRBJ2-4, with a weak D call TRBD1 (6 bases). Germline CDR1 and CDR2: MDHEN and SYDVKM. The CDR3 consists of 15 residues. The V end lost 7 bases, the J end lost 1 base, and 14 bases lay between the germline ends. DNA of the CDR3: TGTGCCAGCAACCGCAGGGGTATCGCCAAAAACATTCAGTACTTC. Translating it yields CASNRRGIAKNIQYF.

The rearrangement joins TRBV24-1 to TRBJ2-1; 10 bases fit TRBD2. From germline, CDR1 is KGHDR and CDR2 SFDVKD. J lost 5 bases, V lost 5 bases, and 5 bases had no gene match. The CDR3 has 15 amino acids. The CDR3 DNA is TGTGCCACCAGTGCTAGCGGGAGAGGAAACAATGAGCAGTTCTTC. Protein sequence: CATSASGRGNNEQFF.

The V and J genes are TRBV5-1 and TRBJ1-2; the D gene is possibly TRBD1 (6 bases). Trimming pared 3 bases from V and 1 base from J, leaving 10 bases between. CDR3 size: 14 residues. The germline gives CDR1 SGHRS, CDR2 YFSETQ. Written as DNA, the CDR3 is TGCGCCAGCAGCTCCGGACAGATTAACTATGGCTACACCTTC. Translated, it gives CASSSGQINYGYTF.

The chain recombines TRBV18 with TRBJ2-2, with 8 bases identical to TRBD1. The germline CDR1 and CDR2 sequences are KGHSH and LQKENI. V shed 8 bases and J 2 bases; nucleotides not matched to a gene: 7. The CDR3 runs to 15 residues. CDR3 nucleotide sequence: TGTGCCAGCGCCAGACAGGGGAGAAACACCGGGGAGCTGTTTTTT. Its protein product is CASARQGRNTGELFF.

The chain carries TRBV19 and TRBJ2-2; TRBD1 is a possible D gene (5 bases). Per germline, CDR1 LNHDA and CDR2 SQIVND (reference sequence). The CDR3 runs to 14 residues. V was pared by 6 bases and J by 0 bases, with 8 bases between. The chain's CDR3 is CASRGLSNTGELFF. The CDR3 region has the DNA TGTGCCAGTAGGGGGCTCTCGAACACCGGGGAGCTGTTTTTT.

V usage is TRBV28 and J usage is TRBJ2-3; the match to TRBD2 covers 11 bases. Trimming cost V 6 bases and J 2 bases; bases outside gene matches: 13. Germline V CDR1 and CDR2: MDHEN, SYDVKM. The CDR3 contains 18 residues. CDR3 DNA: TGTGCCAGCAGATTAACGGGACTAGCGGCCCATTTCACAGATACGCAGTATTTT. Translation: CASRLTGLAAHFTDTQYF.

The genes are TRBV10-1 and TRBJ2-1, with 9 bases aligning to TRBD2. The junction had 10 bases not matched to a gene; V was cut back by 6 bases and J by 7 bases. This CDR3 comprises 15 residues. Germline CDR1 is WNHNN and CDR2 is SYGVQD (reference sequence). The CDR3: CASSSLAGSVNEQFF. In nucleotides, the CDR3 is TGCGCCAGCAGCTCCCTAGCGGGATCTGTGAATGAGCAGTTCTTC.

V is TRBV4-1 and J is TRBJ1-4; D perhaps matches TRBD1 (5 bases). CDR3 size: 14 residues. CDR1 is MGHRA, CDR2 YSYEKL, per germline. The ends were cut back, 0 bases at V and 7 bases at J, with 9 bases in the middle. CDR3: CASSQEPRAEKLFF. The DNA of the CDR3 is TGCGCCAGCAGCCAAGAGCCCAGGGCTGAAAAACTGTTTTTT.

V usage is TRBV24-1 and J usage is TRBJ2-7; D not certain. Germline lookup yields CDR1 KGHDR and CDR2 SFDVKD. This CDR3 comprises 14 residues. V shed 3 bases and J shed 9 bases, with 17 bases lying between them. In DNA, the CDR3 is TGTGCCACCAGTGATCCCGCGGCCCTCTCCGGGCAGTACTTC. It is translated as CATSDPAALSGQYF.

The chain carries TRBV29-1 and TRBJ1-2; 9 nucleotides align to TRBD1. CDR3 length equals 11 residues. J lost 10 bases, V lost 5 bases, and 5 bases had no gene match. CDR1 is SQVTM and CDR2 is ANQGSEA in the germline V gene. CDR3 residues: CSVLGTGNYTF. The CDR3 DNA is TGCAGCGTTTTGGGGACAGGGAACTACACCTTC.

V gene TRBV6-2 or TRBV6-3 combines with J gene TRBJ1-5, with 7 bases aligning to TRBD1. V shed 0 bases and J 7 bases; nucleotides not matched to a gene: 6. The CDR3 has 15 amino acids. Germline CDR1 MNHEY, CDR2 SVGEGT. In nucleotides, the CDR3 is TGTGCCAGCAGTTACTCAGGGGGCGCCTACCAGCCCCAGCATTTT. It specifies CASSYSGGAYQPQHF.

The gene calls are TRBV4-1 and TRBJ2-7; TRBD1 agrees at 8 bases. CDR1 is MGHRA and CDR2 is YSYEKL in the germline V gene. The CDR3 length is 15 residues. With 4 bases clipped from V and 2 bases from J, the junction kept 7 bases outside the gene matches. CDR3 region: CASSLTGGTTYEQYF. In DNA form, the CDR3 reads TGCGCCAGCAGCCTTACAGGGGGTACCACCTACGAGCAGTACTTC.

The rearrangement uses TRBV27 and TRBJ2-7, with a weak D call TRBD1 (6 bases). Trimming took off 5 bases at V and 6 bases at J, with 17 bases between the two ends. The V gene's germline CDR1 is MNHEY and CDR2 SMNVEV (reference sequence). This CDR3 is built from 14 residues. Here the CDR3 reads CASSSLLQGSEQYV. DNA of the CDR3: TGTGCCAGCAGTAGCCTACTACAGGGCTCCGAGCAGTACGTC.

This chain joins TRBV10-3 and TRBJ2-1; 8 nucleotides match TRBD2. The CDR3 is made up of 13 amino acids. The junction had 2 bases not matched to a gene; V was cut back by 4 bases and J by 6 bases. Per the germline V gene, CDR1 is ENHRY and CDR2 is SYGVKD. Here the CDR3 DNA reads TGTGCCATCAGTGGGGGACTAGTCAATGAGCAGTTCTTC. This sequence encodes CAISGGLVNEQFF.

CDR3 in amino acids: CASKGRGGSWSDTQYF. The CDR3 bases are TGTGCCAGCAAAGGCCGCGGGGGGAGTTGGTCAGATACGCAGTATTTT. This chain links TRBV7-2 with TRBJ2-3; 8 positions agree with TRBD2. Germline CDR1 reads SGHTA; CDR2 reads FQGNSA. The CDR3 has 16 residues. The V and J ends lost 7 bases and 4 bases, in that order; junction bases with no gene match: 13. Complete variable domain (other parts from reference TRBV7-2 and TRBJ2-3): GAGVSQSPSNKVTEKGKDVELRCDPISGHTALYWYRQSLGQGLEFLIYFQGNSAPDKSGLPSDRFSAERTGGSVSTLTIQRTQQEDSAVYLCASKGRGGSWSDTQYFGPGTRLTVL.

The chain links TRBV7-2 to TRBJ1-2, with D possibly TRBD1 on 5 matching bases. The CDR3 sequence is 16 residues long. The V gene's germline CDR1 is SGHTA and CDR2 FQGNSA. V lost 5 bases and J lost 1, with 17 bases in between. The DNA of the CDR3 is TGTGCCAGCAGCCTTCTAACGGGGGACGATAACTATGGCTACACCTTC. As protein: CASSLLTGDDNYGYTF.

This clone was seen a handful of times. The chain links TRBV7-3 to TRBJ2-1; 9 bases fit TRBD1. This CDR3 has 18 residues. Germline assignment: CDR1 SGHTA and CDR2 FQGTGA. Trimming cost V 1 base and J 1 base; bases outside gene matches: 8. The CDR3 nucleotides read TGTGCCAGCAGCTTAATCCCGGCCGGGACAGGGTCCTACAATGAGCAGTTCTTC. Protein sequence: CASSLIPAGTGSYNEQFF.